The text below deals with one T cell receptor (beta chain). What it binds is unknown. This CDR3 is 15 amino acids long. The J segment lost 3 bases and the V segment lost 8 bases, leaving 12 bases of the junction unmatched. Looked up from germline, CDR1 is MGHRA and CDR2 is YSYEKL. The naive CD8 fraction comprised CD45RO-negative cells positively selected for CCR7 and excluded terminally differentiated effector memory CD45RA+ cells. Profiling relied on immunoSEQ multiplex PCR, and the TCRdb table lists in-frame clones only, not all of them. The top ten clones hold around 24% of a sample with about 820,000 clones, 92% of them seen once. The data are from a study of shared clonotypes between healthy human individuals. The study's findings and limits: Compared with clonotypes that all four donors shared, non-shared clonotypes had lower generation probabilities.

This chain joins TRBV4-1 and TRBJ1-1, with TRBD1 matching over 7 bases. Sequenced input: naive CD8+ T cells sorted from blood. The receptor was isolated from a man aged 25-45 years in good health. CDR3 sequence: CASRWTWTGDTEAFF. In DNA form, the CDR3 reads TGCGCCAGCCGGTGGACTTGGACAGGCGACACTGAAGCTTTCTTT.